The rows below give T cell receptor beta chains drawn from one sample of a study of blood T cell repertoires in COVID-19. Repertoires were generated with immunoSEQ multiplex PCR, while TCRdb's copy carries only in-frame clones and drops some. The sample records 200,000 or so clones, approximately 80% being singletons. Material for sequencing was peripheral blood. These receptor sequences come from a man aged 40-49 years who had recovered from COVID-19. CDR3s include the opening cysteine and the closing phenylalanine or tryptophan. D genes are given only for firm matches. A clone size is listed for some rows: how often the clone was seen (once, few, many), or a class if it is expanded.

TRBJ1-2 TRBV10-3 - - CAISEFRGNYGYTF TGTGCCATCAGTGAGTTCCGGGGGAACTATGGCTACACCTTC
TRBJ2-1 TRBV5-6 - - CASSLAGTIGEQFF TGTGCCAGCAGCTTGGCGGGGACAATCGGTGAGCAGTTCTTC
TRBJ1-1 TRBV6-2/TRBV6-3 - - CASSPHRAVTEAFF TGTGCCAGCAGCCCACACAGGGCGGTCACTGAAGCTTTCTTT
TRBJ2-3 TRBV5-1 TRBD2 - CASSLALAGVGADTQYF TGCGCCAGCAGCTTGGCACTAGCGGGAGTTGGGGCAGATACGCAGTATTTT
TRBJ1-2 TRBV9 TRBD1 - CASSVAHDRASYGYTF TGTGCCAGCAGCGTGGCCCACGACAGGGCCTCCTATGGCTACACCTTC
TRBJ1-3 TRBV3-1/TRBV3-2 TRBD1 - CASSQDGTGGDGRTSGNTIYF TGTGCCAGCAGCCAAGACGGGACAGGGGGCGACGGTAGGACTTCTGGAAACACCATATATTTT
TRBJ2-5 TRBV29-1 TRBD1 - CSVKDRGETQYF TGCAGCGTTAAGGACAGGGGTGAGACCCAGTACTTC
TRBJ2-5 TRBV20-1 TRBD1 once CSASGGTQYF TGCAGTGCGTCAGGGGGGACCCAGTACTTC
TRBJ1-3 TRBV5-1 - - CASSFRQGLSGNTIYF TGCGCCAGCAGCTTTCGGCAGGGCCTCTCTGGAAACACCATATATTTT
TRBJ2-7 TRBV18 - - CASSPDSGEQYF TGTGCCAGCTCACCTGACAGTGGTGAGCAGTACTTC
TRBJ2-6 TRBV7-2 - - CASSLRVSGANVLTF TGTGCCAGCAGCTTAAGAGTTTCCGGGGCCAACGTCCTGACTTTC
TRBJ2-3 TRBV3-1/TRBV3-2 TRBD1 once CASSGPNRGLTDTQYF TGTGCCAGCAGCGGACCCAACAGGGGGCTCACAGATACGCAGTATTTT
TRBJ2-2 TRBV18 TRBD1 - CASSPIRTGVTGELFF TGTGCCAGCTCACCCATTCGGACAGGGGTTACCGGGGAGCTGTTTTTT
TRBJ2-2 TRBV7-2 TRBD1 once CASSFDRGDTGELFF TGTGCCAGCAGCTTTGACAGGGGGGACACCGGGGAGCTGTTTTTT
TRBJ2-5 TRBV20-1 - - CSASFEGRETQYF TGCAGTGCTAGTTTTGAGGGTCGAGAGACCCAGTACTTC
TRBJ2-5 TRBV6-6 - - CASSSGQSQETQYF TGTGCCAGCAGTTCAGGACAGTCTCAAGAGACCCAGTACTTC
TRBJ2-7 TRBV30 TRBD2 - CAWSVKVGGDEQYF TGTGCCTGGAGTGTCAAAGTTGGGGGGGACGAGCAGTACTTC
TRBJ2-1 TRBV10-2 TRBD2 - CASRSGLARVEQFF TGCGCCAGCAGATCCGGACTAGCGCGGGTTGAGCAGTTCTTC
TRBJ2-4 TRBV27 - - CASSSGVNIQYF TGTGCCAGCAGTTCCGGGGTCAACATTCAGTACTTC
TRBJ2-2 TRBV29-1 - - CSVIWETGELFF TGCAGCGTTATATGGGAGACCGGGGAGCTGTTTTTT
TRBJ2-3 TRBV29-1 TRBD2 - CSTNPSGGSTDTQYF TGCAGCACTAATCCTAGCGGGGGTTCCACAGATACGCAGTATTTT
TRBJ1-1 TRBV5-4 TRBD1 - CASSWSGQHTEAFF TGTGCCAGCAGCTGGTCGGGACAGCACACTGAAGCTTTCTTT
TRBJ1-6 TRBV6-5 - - CASGPPEESPLHF TGTGCCAGCGGCCCACCCGAGGAATCACCCCTCCACTTT
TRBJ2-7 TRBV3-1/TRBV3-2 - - CASSPGPTYEQYF TGTGCCAGCAGTCCAGGTCCCACCTACGAGCAGTACTTC
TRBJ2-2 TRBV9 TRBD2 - CASSKTGGGTGELFF TGTGCCAGCAGCAAGACGGGCGGGGGCACCGGGGAGCTGTTTTTT
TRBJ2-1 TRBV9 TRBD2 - CASSPRDTSGGENEQFF TGTGCCAGCAGCCCCCGTGACACTAGCGGGGGGGAAAATGAGCAGTTCTTC
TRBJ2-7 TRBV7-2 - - CASSFSGEPTYEQYF TGTGCCAGCAGCTTTTCCGGTGAACCCACCTACGAGCAGTACTTC
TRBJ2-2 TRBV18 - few CASSPGQNTGELFF TGTGCCAGCTCACCGGGACAGAACACCGGGGAGCTGTTTTTT
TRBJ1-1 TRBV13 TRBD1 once CASSRSGTGRNTEAFF TGTGCCAGCAGTCGTTCCGGGACAGGGAGGAACACTGAAGCTTTCTTT
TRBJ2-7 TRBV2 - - CASSEGQGLSYEQYF TGTGCCAGCAGTGAAGGGCAGGGGCTTTCTTACGAGCAGTACTTC
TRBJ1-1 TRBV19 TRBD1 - CASSRSGGGNTEAFF TGTGCCAGTAGTAGATCAGGGGGTGGAAACACTGAAGCTTTCTTT
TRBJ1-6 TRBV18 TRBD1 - CASSPQGAYNSPLHF TGTGCCAGCTCACCACAGGGGGCATATAATTCACCCCTCCACTTT
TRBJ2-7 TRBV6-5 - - CASSSWERVYEQYF TGTGCCAGCTCCTCCTGGGAGCGAGTTTACGAGCAGTACTTC
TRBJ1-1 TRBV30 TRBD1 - CAWRGLTGAEAFF TGTGCCTGGAGGGGCCTAACAGGGGCGGAAGCTTTCTTT
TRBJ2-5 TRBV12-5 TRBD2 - CASGHSGGQETQYF TGTGCTAGTGGTCATAGCGGGGGCCAAGAGACCCAGTACTTC
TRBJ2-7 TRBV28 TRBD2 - CASIQRGAGSLEQYF TGTGCCAGCATCCAAAGGGGAGCGGGATCTCTCGAGCAGTACTTC
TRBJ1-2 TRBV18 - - CASSPDRGSGYTF TGTGCCAGCTCACCGGACCGGGGTTCGGGCTACACCTTC
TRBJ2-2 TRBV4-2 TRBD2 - CASSQGLGKDSGLANTGELFF TGTGCCAGCAGCCAAGGTTTGGGCAAGGATTCGGGACTAGCGAACACCGGGGAGCTGTTTTTT
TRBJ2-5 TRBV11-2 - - CASSFSKETQYF TGTGCCAGCAGCTTTAGCAAAGAGACCCAGTACTTC
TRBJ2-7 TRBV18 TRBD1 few CASSRERQGASEQYF TGTGCCAGCTCACGAGAAAGACAGGGGGCATCCGAGCAGTACTTC
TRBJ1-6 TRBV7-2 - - CASSLGTNNSPLHF TGTGCCAGCAGCTTAGGGACAAATAATTCACCCCTCCACTTT
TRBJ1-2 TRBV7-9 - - CASSLGTGRDEYGYTF TGTGCCAGCAGCTTAGGCACCGGGAGGGATGAGTATGGCTACACCTTC
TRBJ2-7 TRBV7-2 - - CASSFFNSVHEQYF TGTGCCAGCAGCTTTTTCAATAGCGTCCACGAGCAGTACTTC
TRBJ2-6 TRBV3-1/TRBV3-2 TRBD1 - CASSRDRATGANVLTF TGTGCCAGCAGCCGGGACAGGGCGACTGGGGCCAACGTCCTGACTTTC
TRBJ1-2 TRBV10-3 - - CAISFDRTAANYGYTF TGTGCCATCAGTTTCGACAGGACTGCTGCTAACTATGGCTACACCTTC
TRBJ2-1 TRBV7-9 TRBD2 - CASSWTSGMYNEQFF TGTGCCAGCAGCTGGACTAGCGGGATGTACAATGAGCAGTTCTTC
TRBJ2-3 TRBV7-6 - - CASSLARGGLGDTQYF TGTGCCAGCAGCTTAGCGAGGGGGGGCCTCGGGGATACGCAGTATTTT
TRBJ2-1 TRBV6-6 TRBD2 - CASSRTSGGASGNEQFF TGTGCCAGCAGTCGGACTAGCGGGGGGGCCTCAGGTAATGAGCAGTTCTTC
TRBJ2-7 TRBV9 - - CASSVVGTSHEQYF TGTGCCAGCAGCGTAGTCGGAACTAGTCACGAGCAGTACTTC
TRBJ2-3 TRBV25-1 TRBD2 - CASSEPLAGAIDTQYF TGTGCCAGCAGTGAACCCCTAGCGGGAGCGATAGATACGCAGTATTTT
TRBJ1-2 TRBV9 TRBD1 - CASSSPRDRNYGYTF TGTGCCAGCAGCTCACCTCGGGACAGAAACTATGGCTACACCTTC
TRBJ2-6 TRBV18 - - CASDRNSGANVLTF TGTGCCAGCGACAGAAACTCTGGGGCCAACGTCCTGACTTTC
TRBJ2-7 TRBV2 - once CASSELPGSSYEQYF TGTGCCAGCAGTGAACTTCCAGGAAGCTCCTACGAGCAGTACTTC
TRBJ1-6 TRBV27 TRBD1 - CASSTLGGQGSSPLHF TGTGCCAGCAGCACCCTTGGGGGACAGGGAAGTTCACCCCTCCACTTT
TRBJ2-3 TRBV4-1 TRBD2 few CASSQGVLAGGSTDTQYF TGCGCCAGCAGCCAGGGAGTCCTAGCGGGAGGGAGCACAGATACGCAGTATTTT
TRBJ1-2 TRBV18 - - CASSQDSSNYGYTF TGTGCCAGCTCACAGGACAGTTCTAACTATGGCTACACCTTC
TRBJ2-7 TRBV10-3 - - CAISEADSGDEQYF TGTGCCATCAGTGAGGCGGATTCGGGGGACGAGCAGTACTTC
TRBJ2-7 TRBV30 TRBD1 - CAWSRDRVTEQYF TGTGCCTGGAGTCGAGACAGGGTTACCGAGCAGTACTTC
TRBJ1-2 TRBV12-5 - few CASGLDWAGYGYTF TGTGCTAGTGGTTTGGATTGGGCGGGCTATGGCTACACCTTC
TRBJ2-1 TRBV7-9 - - CASSFYMVGQFF TGTGCCAGCAGCTTTTACATGGTTGGGCAGTTCTTC